These 12 T cell receptor beta chains were sequenced from one sample in a study of post-analysis software for immune sequencing data. Whole-study findings and limits: Four or five TRBV segments were more frequent in patients than controls; TRBV5-6, TRBV5-1 and TRBV20-1 belonged to this group.

The TCR beta cDNA libraries contained unique molecular identifiers. TCRdb redid the calling of the PCR reads with MiXCR, one entry per CDR3 protein. This sample has 250,000 to 300,000 distinct CDR3 sequences, with 36% found just once. Their specific antigens are unknown. Sequences were obtained from blood. These receptors came from a girl aged 10-17 years with multiple sclerosis.

Notes on this clonotype: A much larger clone differs by one base, so this may be a read error. The V and J genes are TRBV24-1 and TRBJ2-1; tentatively, D is TRBD1 or TRBD2 (5 bases each). The germline gives CDR1 KGHDR, CDR2 SFDVKD. This CDR3 contains 15 residues. V gave up 4 bases and J gave up 6 bases, with 15 bases separating them. In nucleotides, the CDR3 is TGTGCCACCAGTGACCCGGGACGGGAATGCAATGAGCAGTTCTTC. Translating it yields CATSDPGRECNEQFF.

Worth noting for this clonotype: This may arise from a read error, as a much more abundant clone is one base away. The chain carries TRBV12-5 and TRBJ2-2; 11 bases align to TRBD2. CDR3 size: 23 residues. After removal of 0 bases from V and 3 bases from J, the junction contained 21 bases not matched to a gene. Germline V gene sequence: CDR1 LGHNT, CDR2 FRNRAP. As DNA, the CDR3 is TGTGCTAGTGGTTTGGTAACCAACCCTTCGGCTAGCGGGGGGACCCAGGACACCGGGGAGCTGTTTTTT. This encodes CASGLVTNPSASGGTQDTGELFF.

The J gene is TRBJ2-4, the V gene TRBV10-3; D is uncertain. The end of the DNA fits TRBJ2-7 better, so the J call may be wrong. Germline CDR1 is ENHRY and CDR2 is SYGVKD. The length of the CDR3 is 13 residues. CDR3 amino acids: CAISDDMIYEQYF. Here the CDR3 DNA reads TGTGCCATCAGTGATGACATGATCTACGAGCAGTACTTC.

Comment on this clonotype: A much larger clone sits a single nucleotide away, making a read error possible. The chain is built from TRBV7-9 and TRBJ1-2; 10 bases map to TRBD1. CDR3 length equals 15 residues. Germline loops: CDR1 SEHNR, CDR2 FQNEAQ (reference sequence). CDR3 in DNA: TGTGTCAGCAGCAAGACAGGGGGCGAAGGCTATGGCTACACCTTC. Protein product: CVSSKTGGEGYGYTF.

DNA for the CDR3: TGTGCCACCAGTGATTTGCAAGGCTTGGCGGGAGGGTACCAAGAGACCCAGTACTTC. Encoded protein: CATSDLQGLAGGYQETQYF. This chain joins TRBV24-1 and TRBJ2-5, with 9 bases matching TRBD2. The CDR3 is made up of 19 amino acids. Looked up from germline, CDR1 is KGHDR and CDR2 is SFDVKD. Trimming removed 0 bases from V and 0 bases from J; junction bases left unmatched: 10.

This clonotype appeared many times. J is TRBJ2-1 and V is TRBV10-3; 10 bases fit TRBD2. CDR3 size: 17 residues. V gave up 1 base and J gave up 4 bases; unmatched junction bases: 7. Germline CDR1 is ENHRY and CDR2 is SYGVKD. In nucleotides, the CDR3 is TGTGCCATCAGTGAGTTTCTAGCGGGGGACTTTTACAATGAGCAGTTCTTC. Translation: CAISEFLAGDFYNEQFF.

In this sample, this clonotype turned up many times. This chain links TRBV7-3 with TRBJ2-7; 10 bases align to TRBD2. The V gene end was trimmed by 4 bases and the J gene end by 4 bases; junction bases not matched to a gene: 13. The CDR3 sequence is 17 residues long. Germline CDR1 is SGHTA and CDR2 is FQGTGA. The CDR3 bases are TGTGCCAGCAGCTCTACCGGACTGCTAGCGGGAGTATACGAGCAGTACTTC. This encodes CASSSTGLLAGVYEQYF.

This clonotype was observed at least ten times. The chain recombines TRBV6-1 with TRBJ2-5; TRBD2 agrees at 15 bases. CDR1 is MNHNS, CDR2 SASEGT, per germline. The V and J ends lost 5 bases and 5 bases, in that order; junction bases with no gene match: 3. This CDR3 comprises 15 residues. This CDR3 is CASSSGTSGRETQYF. The CDR3 DNA sequence: TGTGCCAGCAGTTCCGGGACTAGCGGGAGGGAGACCCAGTACTTC.

V and J are TRBV6-1 and TRBJ1-1, with D perhaps TRBD1 (6 bases). Germline V gene data show CDR1 as MNHNS and CDR2 as SASEGT. The CDR3 runs 13 residues. The V gene lost 6 bases and the J gene lost 1 base, with 9 bases spanning the gap. For the CDR3, the DNA is TGTGCCAGCAGGGCGACAGGGAACACTGAAGCTTTCTTT. Protein product: CASRATGNTEAFF.

A note on this clonotype: Since a much larger clone is just one base distant, this may be a read error. The chain has TRBV21-1 and TRBJ2-4; the table's D call of TRBD2 was not tested on the DNA. The assigned J gene may be wrong: the sequence end matches TRBJ2-5 better. TRBV21-1 is deemed a pseudogene. This CDR3 has 15 amino acids. CDR3 nucleotide sequence: TGTGCCAGCAGCCCCATGGCGGGGGGCCAAGAGACCCAGTACTTC. Protein product: CASSPMAGGQETQYF.

This chain joins TRBV20-1 and TRBJ2-2; 8 bases agree with TRBD1. Germline values: CDR1 DFQATT, CDR2 SNEGSKA (reference sequence). V shed 6 bases, J shed 7 bases, and the junction held 10 bases outside the gene matches. The CDR3 loop spans 14 amino acids. CDR3 sequence: CSAYPQGGHGELFF. The CDR3 nucleotides read TGCAGTGCGTATCCACAGGGGGGCCACGGGGAGCTGTTTTTT.

This clonotype has just a few counts. Possible read error: a much larger clone is one base away. This rearrangement joins TRBV5-5 to TRBJ2-7; weak D call: TRBD1 (5 bases). The germline V gene encodes CDR1 SGHKS and CDR2 YYEKEE (reference sequence). The CDR3 covers 19 residues. Trimming removed 1 base at V and 7 bases at J, with 30 bases between. In nucleotides, the CDR3 is TGTGCCAGCAGCTTGATTTCAGCCAGGGCGGACATCTCCTACAATGAGCAGTACTTC. Translated, it gives CASSLISARADISYNEQYF.